This T cell receptor beta chain was retrieved from a study of OX40 agonist ivuxolimab in advanced cancers. Regarding the research as a whole: Ivuxolimab, which targeted the costimulatory receptor OX40 (CD134), was an agonistic, fully human IgG2 monoclonal antibody. Intravenous ivuxolimab was administered to patients every 2 weeks at six dose levels: 0.01, 0.1, 0.3, 1.5, 3 and 10 mg/kg. Among the roughly 54 dose-escalation patients, around 20 had hepatocellular carcinoma, roughly 15 melanoma, 9 renal cell carcinoma and 9 head and neck cancer. The dose-escalation cohort was 82.7% male with a mean age of about 60 years, ranging from roughly 23 to 79. Patients were allowed to have had prior anti-PD-1, anti-PD-L1 or anti-CTLA-4 therapy, and around two fifths of the dose-escalation patients had been treated with checkpoint inhibitors. Partial responses occurred in three dose-escalation patients, of whom one had hepatocellular carcinoma and two had cutaneous melanoma. The purpose of peripheral TCRbeta sequencing was to test whether ivuxolimab changed TCR sequence diversity and led to clonal T-cell expansion. The paper describes the monotherapy dose-escalation part (N of about 54 patients) of the phase I trial of ivuxolimab. The research as a whole found: At doses from 0.1 to 3.0 mg/kg, clonal expansion was seen in both CD4+ and CD8+ blood T cells between baseline and week 6. In partial responders in the 0.1-3.0 mg/kg groups, normalized peripheral clonal expansion was found to be among the lowest, especially among CD8+ T cells. On average, CD8+ T cells showed more expanded clones than CD4+ T cells after ivuxolimab. Low levels of normalized T-cell clonal expansion were also shown by some nonresponding patients. The antigen specificity of the peripheral T cells that underwent clonal expansion was not determined.

A remark on this clone: It has no known antigen specificity. Nothing much larger sits one base from this clone, and base qualities are not available.

Based on the germline V gene (reference sequence), the CDR1 and CDR2 sequences are SGHKS and YYEKEE. V is pared back by 3 bases and J by 8 bases, with 17 bases lying between the germline termini. The CDR3 starts with the cysteine, ends with the phenylalanine, and has 14 residues. Only the CDR3 portion is preserved as DNA: 42 bases, with reading frame beginning at the first base. Patients with a history of autoimmune disease or receiving systemic immunosuppression were excluded from the trial. Peripheral blood for TCR sequencing was collected from all dose cohorts at baseline, on cycle 4 day 1, and on cycle 7 day 1. The samples were drawn from a first-in-human, open-label, multicenter phase I dose-escalation trial of ivuxolimab. Adults with locally advanced or metastatic melanoma, renal cell carcinoma, hepatocellular carcinoma or head and neck squamous cell carcinoma were enrolled in the trial. Before TCR sequencing, CD4+ T cells and CD8+ T cells from peripheral blood were sorted into separate populations.

Genomic DNA was isolated from the sorted cells so that the TCRbeta CDR3 region could be sequenced. The immunoSEQ Assay was used for sequencing of TCRbeta CDR3 regions. The source is immuneACCESS, and TCRdb retained only in-frame sequences with V and J called. Part of the clones is not carried over; for the studies checked, unresolved V genes explain less than half of this, and the remainder is unexplained. Present in this sample are around 65,000 clones, around 91% of which were seen just once. The ten largest clonotypes hold roughly a tenth of the sample. Sequences were derived from CD4+ or CD8+ T cells sorted from blood, sampled in a trial of the OX40 agonist ivuxolimab. This chain joins TRBV5-5 to TRBJ1-2; the D region possibly corresponds to TRBD1 (5 bases align). This TCR derives from an adult with an advanced solid tumor such as melanoma, head and neck, liver or kidney cancer. DNA sequence: TGTGCCAGCAGCTCCGCAAGGACAAATGGCGGCTACACCTTC. Translation gives CASSSARTNGGYTF. Beyond the CDR3, the reference TRBV5-5 and TRBJ1-2 genes provide the residues; the full variable domain reads: DAGVTQSPTHLIKTRGQQVTLRCSPISGHKSVSWYQQVLGQGPQFIFQYYEKEERGRGNFPDRFSARQFPNYSSELNVNALLLGDSALYLCASSSARTNGGYTFGSGTRLTVV.